Listed here are 2 T cell receptor beta chains from one sample, sequenced in a study of T cell responses to AZD1222 COVID-19 vaccine. Libraries were prepared by immunoSEQ multiplex PCR; TCRdb keeps only in-frame clonotypes and omits some of them. The sample records about 120,000 clones, about 91% being singletons. The sequencing here drew on peripheral blood, taken on day 0 of AZD1222 vaccination. The receptors here all came from an adult in good health.

V is TRBV21-1 and J is TRBJ1-2. TRBV21-1 is assigned pseudogene status. The CDR3 spans 12 residues. In DNA, the CDR3 is TGTGCCAGCAGCAAATTGTGCTATGGCTACACCTTC. Translated: CASSKLCYGYTF.

The chain is built from TRBV29-1 and TRBJ2-5; unclear D gene. CDR3 length: 13 residues. V shed 3 bases and J shed 2 bases, with 10 bases lying between them. Germline V CDR1 and CDR2: SQVTM, ANQGSEA. This CDR3 is CSVDTGTQETQYF. The CDR3 nucleotides are TGCAGCGTTGATACCGGAACTCAAGAGACCCAGTACTTC.